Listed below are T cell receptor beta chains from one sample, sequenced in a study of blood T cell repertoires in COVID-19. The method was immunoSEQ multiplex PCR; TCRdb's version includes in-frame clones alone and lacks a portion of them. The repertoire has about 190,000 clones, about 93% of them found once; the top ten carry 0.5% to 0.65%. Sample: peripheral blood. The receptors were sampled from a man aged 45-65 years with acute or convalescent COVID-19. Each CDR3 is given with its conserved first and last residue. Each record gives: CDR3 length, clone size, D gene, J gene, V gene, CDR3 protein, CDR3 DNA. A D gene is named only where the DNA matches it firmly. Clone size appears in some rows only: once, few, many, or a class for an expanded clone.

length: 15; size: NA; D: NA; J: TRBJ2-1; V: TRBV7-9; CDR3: CASSSGTRQGNEQFF; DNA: TGTGCCAGCAGTTCTGGGACTCGACAAGGAAATGAGCAGTTCTTC
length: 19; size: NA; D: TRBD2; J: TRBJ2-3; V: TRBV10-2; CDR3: CASGSRGAGGPAGPDTQYF; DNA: TGCGCCAGCGGGAGTAGGGGGGCGGGAGGGCCAGCCGGACCAGATACGCAGTATTTT
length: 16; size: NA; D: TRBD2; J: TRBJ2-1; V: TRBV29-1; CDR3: CSVEGGSTGKNNEQFF; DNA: TGCAGCGTTGAAGGCGGGAGCACAGGAAAAAACAATGAGCAGTTCTTC
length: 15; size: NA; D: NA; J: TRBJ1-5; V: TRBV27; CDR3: CASSLVQGSNQPQHF; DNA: TGTGCCAGCAGTTTGGTCCAGGGTTCCAATCAGCCCCAGCATTTT
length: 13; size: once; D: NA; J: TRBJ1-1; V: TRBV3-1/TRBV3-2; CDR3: CASSQSDNTEAFF; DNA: TGTGCCAGCAGCCAAAGCGACAACACTGAAGCTTTCTTT
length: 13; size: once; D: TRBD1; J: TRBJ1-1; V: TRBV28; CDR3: CASSFKGATEAFF; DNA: TGTGCCAGCAGTTTCAAGGGGGCGACTGAAGCTTTCTTT
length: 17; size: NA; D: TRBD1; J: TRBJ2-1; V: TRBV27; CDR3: CASKGQGERSPYNEQFF; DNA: TGTGCCAGCAAGGGACAGGGCGAAAGGAGCCCCTACAATGAGCAGTTCTTC
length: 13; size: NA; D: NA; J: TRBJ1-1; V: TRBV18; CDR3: CASSPYRETEAFF; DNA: TGTGCCAGCTCACCATACAGGGAAACTGAAGCTTTCTTT
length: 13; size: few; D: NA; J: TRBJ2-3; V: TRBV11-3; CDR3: CASSFGSTDTQYF; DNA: TGTGCCAGCAGCTTCGGGAGCACAGATACGCAGTATTTT
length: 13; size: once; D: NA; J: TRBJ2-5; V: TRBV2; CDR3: CASSTGNQETQYF; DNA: TGTGCCAGCAGTACAGGGAATCAAGAGACCCAGTACTTC
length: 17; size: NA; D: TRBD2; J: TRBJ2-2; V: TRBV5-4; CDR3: CASSLASGGSNTGELFF; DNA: TGTGCCAGCAGCTTGGCTAGCGGGGGCTCGAACACCGGGGAGCTGTTTTTT
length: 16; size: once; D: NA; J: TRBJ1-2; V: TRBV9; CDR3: CASSASRGGSSYGYTF; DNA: TGTGCCAGCAGCGCCAGCCGAGGAGGGTCTAGCTATGGCTACACCTTC
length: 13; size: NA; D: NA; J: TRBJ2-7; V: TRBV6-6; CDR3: CASSPRSSYEQYF; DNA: TGTGCCAGCAGCCCACGTAGTTCCTACGAGCAGTACTTC
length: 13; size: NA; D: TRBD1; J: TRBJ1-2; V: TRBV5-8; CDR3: CASSLQGRPVYTF; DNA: TGTGCCAGCAGTTTACAGGGGCGTCCTGTCTACACCTTC
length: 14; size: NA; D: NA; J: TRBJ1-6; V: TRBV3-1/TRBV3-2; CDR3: CASSFREVDSPLHF; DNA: TGTGCCAGCAGCTTCAGGGAAGTGGATTCACCCCTCCACTTT
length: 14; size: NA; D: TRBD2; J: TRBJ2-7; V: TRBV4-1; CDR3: CASSNGTSGHEQYF; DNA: TGCGCCAGCAGCAACGGGACTAGCGGACACGAGCAGTACTTC
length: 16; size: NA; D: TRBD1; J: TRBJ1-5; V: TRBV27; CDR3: CASSLGTGYSNQPQHF; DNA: TGTGCCAGCAGTTTGGGGACAGGGTATAGCAATCAGCCCCAGCATTTT
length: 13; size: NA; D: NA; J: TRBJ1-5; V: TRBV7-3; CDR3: CASSSPRGQPQHF; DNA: TGTGCCAGCAGCTCCCCTCGCGGTCAGCCCCAGCATTTT
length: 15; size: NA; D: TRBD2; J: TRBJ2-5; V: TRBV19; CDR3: CASSILAGAQETQYF; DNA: TGTGCCAGTAGTATATTAGCGGGGGCACAAGAGACCCAGTACTTC
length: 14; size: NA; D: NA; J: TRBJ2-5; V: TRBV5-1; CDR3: CASSLERGEETQYF; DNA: TGCGCCAGCAGCTTGGAGAGAGGAGAAGAAACCCAGTACTTC
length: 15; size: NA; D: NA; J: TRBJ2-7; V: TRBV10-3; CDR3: CAISPSRDSYDEQYF; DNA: TGTGCCATCAGCCCGTCCAGGGATTCTTACGACGAGCAGTACTTC
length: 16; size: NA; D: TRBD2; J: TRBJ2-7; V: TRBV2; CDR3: CASSDVASGKFHEQYF; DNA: TGTGCCAGCAGTGATGTGGCTAGCGGGAAATTTCACGAGCAGTACTTC
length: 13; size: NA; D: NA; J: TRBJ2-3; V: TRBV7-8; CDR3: CASRGQQGDTQYF; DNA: TGTGCCAGCCGTGGACAGCAGGGTGATACGCAGTATTTT
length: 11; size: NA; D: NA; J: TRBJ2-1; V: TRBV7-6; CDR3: CASILYNEQFF; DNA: TGTGCCAGCATCCTCTACAATGAGCAGTTCTTC
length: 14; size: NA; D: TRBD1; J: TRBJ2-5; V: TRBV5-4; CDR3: CASSPGQTKETQYF; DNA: TGTGCCAGCAGCCCGGGACAGACGAAAGAGACCCAGTACTTC
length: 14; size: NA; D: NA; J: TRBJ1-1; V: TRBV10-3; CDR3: CAITPRGENTEAFF; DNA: TGTGCCATCACCCCTCGGGGGGAGAACACTGAAGCTTTCTTT
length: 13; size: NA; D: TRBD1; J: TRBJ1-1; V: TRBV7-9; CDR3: CASSLTGVTEAFF; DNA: TGTGCCAGCAGCCTGACAGGGGTCACTGAAGCTTTCTTT
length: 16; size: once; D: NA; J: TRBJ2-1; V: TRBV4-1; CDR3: CASSHDTPSSYNEQFF; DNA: TGCGCCAGCAGCCATGATACTCCTTCCTCCTACAATGAGCAGTTCTTC
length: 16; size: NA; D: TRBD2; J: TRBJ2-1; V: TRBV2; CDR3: CASSALLAGGRNEQFF; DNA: TGTGCCAGCAGTGCCTTACTAGCGGGGGGGCGCAATGAGCAGTTCTTC
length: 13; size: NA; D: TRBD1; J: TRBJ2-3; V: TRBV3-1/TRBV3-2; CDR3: CASMGQGTDTQYF; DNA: TGTGCCAGCATGGGACAGGGTACAGATACGCAGTATTTT
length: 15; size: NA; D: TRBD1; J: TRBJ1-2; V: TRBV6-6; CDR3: CASTRGQNSFYGYTF; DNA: TGTGCCAGCACCAGGGGACAGAATTCATTCTATGGCTACACCTTC
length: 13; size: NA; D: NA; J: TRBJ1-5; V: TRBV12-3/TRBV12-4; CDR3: CASSLGGLQPQHF; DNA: TGTGCCAGCAGTTTAGGAGGTCTGCAGCCCCAGCATTTT
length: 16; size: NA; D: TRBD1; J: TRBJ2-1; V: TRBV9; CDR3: CASSTGQAKPYNEQFF; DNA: TGTGCCAGCAGCACGGGACAGGCTAAACCCTACAATGAGCAGTTCTTC
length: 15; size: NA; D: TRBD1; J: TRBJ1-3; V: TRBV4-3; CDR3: CASSLGQLSGNTIYF; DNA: TGCGCCAGCAGCCTGGGACAGCTCTCTGGAAACACCATATATTTT
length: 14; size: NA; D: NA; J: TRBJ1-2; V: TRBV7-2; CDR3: CASNQPGLSRGYTF; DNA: TGTGCCAGCAACCAACCGGGACTTTCCCGAGGCTACACCTTC
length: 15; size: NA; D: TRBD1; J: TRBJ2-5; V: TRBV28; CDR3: CASTPWTGEQETQYF; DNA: TGTGCCAGCACCCCGTGGACAGGGGAACAAGAGACCCAGTACTTC
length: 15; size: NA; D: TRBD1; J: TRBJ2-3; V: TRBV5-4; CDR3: CASSLVSGGPDTQYF; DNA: TGTGCCAGCAGCTTGGTTTCAGGGGGCCCAGATACGCAGTATTTT
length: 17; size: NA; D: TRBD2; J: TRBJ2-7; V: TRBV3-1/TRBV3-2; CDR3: CASSQDLLSGIPSKQYF; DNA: TGTGCCAGCAGCCAAGACCTATTAAGCGGGATCCCATCCAAGCAGTACTTC
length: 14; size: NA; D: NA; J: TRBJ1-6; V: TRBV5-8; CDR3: CASSLWQGNSPLHF; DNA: TGTGCCAGCAGCTTGTGGCAGGGAAATTCACCCCTCCACTTT
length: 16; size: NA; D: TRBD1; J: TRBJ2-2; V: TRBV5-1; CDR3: CASRIGYRGNTGELFF; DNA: TGCGCCAGCAGGATTGGATACAGGGGGAACACCGGGGAGCTGTTTTTT
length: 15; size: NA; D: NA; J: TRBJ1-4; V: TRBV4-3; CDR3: CASSQDQVGYEKLFF; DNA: TGCGCCAGCAGCCAAGACCAGGTTGGGTATGAAAAACTGTTTTTT